Each of the 13 T cell receptor beta chains below was sequenced from the same sample in a study of blood T cell repertoires in COVID-19. Sequencing used immunoSEQ multiplex PCR; TCRdb keeps in-frame clones, though not all of them. The sample lists about 74,000 clones, 70% to 90% occurring once. Sequencing was done on a sample of peripheral blood. Receptors were obtained from a woman of 80 years or more with active or convalescent COVID-19.

The rearrangement uses TRBV27 and TRBJ2-7; TRBD1 is a possible D gene (5 bases). V was shortened by 1 base and J by 5 bases, with 12 bases between the two germline ends. Germline assignment: CDR1 MNHEY and CDR2 SMNVEV (reference sequence). The CDR3 has 14 amino acids. Here the CDR3 reads CASSLWGRINEQYF. DNA of the CDR3: TGTGCCAGCAGTTTATGGGGCAGGATCAACGAGCAGTACTTC.

The J gene is TRBJ1-1, the V gene TRBV3-1 (or the pseudogene TRBV3-2), with 11 bases matching TRBD1. V lost 3 bases, J lost 4 bases, and 4 bases stayed unmatched. The V gene's germline CDR1 is LGHDT and CDR2 YNNKEL (reference sequence). The CDR3 sequence is 15 residues long. The DNA for the CDR3 is TGTGCCAGCAGCCAGGGGACAGGGGGTTTCACTGAAGCTTTCTTT. Encoded protein: CASSQGTGGFTEAFF.

V gene TRBV4-2 combines with J gene TRBJ1-2; 7 bases agree with TRBD1. The CDR3 is 15 amino acids. With 0 bases clipped from V and 7 bases from J, the junction kept 8 bases outside the gene matches. Per the germline V gene, CDR1 is LGHNA and CDR2 is YNFKEQ. CDR3 sequence reads: CASSQDLQGVIGYTF. The CDR3 coding sequence is TGTGCCAGCAGCCAAGATCTCCAGGGGGTGATTGGCTACACCTTC.

The chain combines TRBV18 with TRBJ2-1; 11 nucleotides agree with TRBD2. The CDR3 spans 16 residues. With V trimmed by 4 bases and J by 0 bases, 2 bases remained unmatched. Looked up from germline, CDR1 is KGHSH and CDR2 is LQKENI. For the CDR3, the DNA is TGTGCCAGCTCACGACTAGCGGGAAGCTCCTACAATGAGCAGTTCTTC. This codes for CASSRLAGSSYNEQFF. The full variable domain, with the rest looked up from reference TRBV18 and TRBJ2-1, is NAGVMQNPRHLVRRRGQEARLRCSPMKGHSHVYWYRQLPEEGLKFMVYLQKENIIDESGMPKERFSAEFPKEGPSILRIQQVVRGDSAAYFCASSRLAGSSYNEQFFGPGTRLTVL.

The rearrangement joins TRBV5-1 to TRBJ1-1; D perhaps matches TRBD1 (6 bases). V dropped 0 bases and J dropped 4 bases, with 13 bases sitting between them. The CDR3 length is 15 residues. The V gene's germline CDR1 is SGHRS and CDR2 YFSETQ. CDR3: CASSLANRALTEAFF. CDR3 bases: TGCGCCAGCAGCTTGGCCAACAGGGCTCTCACTGAAGCTTTCTTT. Using reference TRBV5-1 and TRBJ1-1 for the parts outside the CDR3, the full variable domain is KAGVTQTPRYLIKTRGQQVTLSCSPISGHRSVSWYQQTPGQGLQFLFEYFSETQRNKGNFPGRFSGRQFSNSRSEMNVSTLELGDSALYLCASSLANRALTEAFFGQGTRLTVV.

This chain connects TRBV7-2 to TRBJ1-2; D gene unclear. The CDR3 has 14 amino acids. V lost 3 bases to trimming and J lost 7 bases, with 15 bases between them. Germline-derived CDR1 and CDR2 are SGHTA and FQGNSA. CDR3 region: CASSFTRRWSGYTF. CDR3 DNA sequence: TGTGCCAGCAGCTTTACTAGGAGGTGGAGTGGCTACACCTTC. Combining the CDR3 with reference TRBV7-2 and TRBJ1-2 gives the whole variable domain GAGVSQSPSNKVTEKGKDVELRCDPISGHTALYWYRQSLGQGLEFLIYFQGNSAPDKSGLPSDRFSAERTGGSVSTLTIQRTQQEDSAVYLCASSFTRRWSGYTFGSGTRLTVV.

In its sample, this clone was seen a few times. The chain combines TRBV10-3 with TRBJ2-2, with 7 bases that match TRBD2. After removal of 3 bases from V and 2 bases from J, the junction contained 6 bases not matched to a gene. Germline CDR1 is ENHRY and CDR2 is SYGVKD. This CDR3 is built from 16 residues. The chain's CDR3 is CAISDPQTSNTGELFF. CDR3 in DNA: TGTGCCATCAGTGACCCGCAGACTAGCAACACCGGGGAGCTGTTTTTT.

V usage is TRBV12-3 or TRBV12-4 and J usage is TRBJ2-5; D not resolved. V lost 7 bases and J lost 6, with 15 bases in between. This CDR3 spans 13 amino acids. The CDR3 is CASTSYAVQTQYF. CDR3 DNA: TGTGCCAGCACTTCCTATGCGGTCCAGACCCAGTACTTC.

This CDR3 is CASSGAGAYGYTF. The CDR3 bases are TGTGCCAGCAGTGGGGCAGGGGCCTATGGCTACACCTTC. The chain carries TRBV11-2 and TRBJ1-2; D possibly corresponds to TRBD1 (6 bases). This CDR3 is built from 13 residues. The germline V and J ends were trimmed by 6 bases and 4 bases, with 12 bases remaining between them. Per the germline V gene, CDR1 is SGHAT and CDR2 is FQNNGV.

The chain links TRBV25-1 to TRBJ2-1, with 7 bases aligning to TRBD2. V was clipped by 1 base and J by 7 bases; unmatched bases: 10. Germline CDR1 is MGHDK and CDR2 is SYGVNS. The CDR3 is 16 amino acids. In DNA form, the CDR3 reads TGTGCCAGCAGTGAATTCGGAGGGAGGGCCTTGAATGAGCAGTTCTTC. Amino acids: CASSEFGGRALNEQFF.

This rearrangement joins TRBV20-1 to TRBJ2-1; TRBD2 might be the D (6 bases). The CDR3 contains 11 residues. Germline-derived CDR1 and CDR2 are DFQATT and SNEGSKA (reference sequence). V was pared by 1 base and J by 12 bases, with 10 bases between. The CDR3 nucleotides read TGCAGTGCTAGAGCCGGGAGTGCGCAGTTCTTC. This codes for CSARAGSAQFF.

The rearrangement joins TRBV6-5 to TRBJ1-1, with D uncertain. The CDR3 spans 15 residues. Per germline, CDR1 MNHEY and CDR2 SVGAGI. V gave up 4 bases and J gave up 5 bases, with 17 bases separating them. The CDR3: CASSFKRSRGTEAFF. The CDR3 nucleotides are TGTGCCAGCAGTTTCAAAAGATCCCGGGGAACTGAAGCTTTCTTT.

The rearrangement joins TRBV7-2 to TRBJ2-1; 8 nucleotides line up with TRBD2. V lost 7 bases, J lost 3 bases, and 5 bases stayed unmatched. CDR3 length: 14 residues. Per germline, CDR1 SGHTA and CDR2 FQGNSA. The CDR3 protein is CASTTTSGYNEQFF. The CDR3, as DNA: TGTGCCAGCACGACTACTAGCGGCTACAATGAGCAGTTCTTC.